Following are 7 T cell receptor beta chains from one sample sequenced in a study of vaccination effects on CD4 cells after COVID-19. Sequencing used immunoSEQ multiplex PCR; TCRdb keeps in-frame clones, though not all of them. The data contain 35,000 to 45,000 clones, 66% of them singletons. No antigens are known for them. The ViraFEST assay expanded antigen-specific CD4+ T cells with viral peptide pools before sequencing. Following 10 days of culture, CD4+ T cells were isolated. Absence of prior SARS-CoV-2 infection characterized the vaccine recipients, who showed negative nucleocapsid antibodies. Sequenced material: CD4+ T cells from PBMCs cultured with HCoV-OC43 spike peptides, taken before COVID-19 vaccination. Subset of the sample: HCoV-OC43 spike overlapping peptide pool stimulation. All receptors derive from a human donor who received a COVID-19 vaccine.

The CDR3 nucleotides read TGTGCCAGCAGCCTAACACAGGGGGTTAACTCTGGAAACACCATATATTTT. This sequence encodes CASSLTQGVNSGNTIYF. V and J are TRBV7-6 and TRBJ1-3; 8 bases line up with TRBD1. Germline CDR1 and CDR2: SGHVS and FNYEAQ. The CDR3 has 17 amino acids. With V trimmed by 5 bases and J by 0 bases, 9 bases remained unmatched. The whole variable domain, filled in from reference TRBV7-6 and TRBJ1-3, reads GAGVSQSPRYKVTKRGQDVALRCDPISGHVSLYWYRQALGQGPEFLTYFNYEAQQDKSGLPNDRFSAERPEGSISTLTIQRTEQRDSAMYRCASSLTQGVNSGNTIYFGEGSWLTVV.

The V and J genes are TRBV6-1 and TRBJ2-7; 9 nucleotides match TRBD1. From germline, CDR1 is MNHNS and CDR2 SASEGT. The CDR3 is 14 amino acids. The junction had 3 bases not matched to a gene; V was cut back by 3 bases and J by 3 bases. CDR3 in DNA: TGTGCCAGCAGTGAGACAGGGGGTTTCTACGAGCAGTACTTC. Translating it yields CASSETGGFYEQYF.

V and J are TRBV6-5 and TRBJ2-1, with D maybe TRBD2 (5 bases). The germline V and J ends were trimmed by 6 bases and 4 bases, with 16 bases remaining between them. The germline CDR1 and CDR2 sequences are MNHEY and SVGAGI. This CDR3 has 15 amino acids. The CDR3 coding sequence is TGTGCCAGCAGCCTGGAGGAAGGGATTTACAATGAGCAGTTCTTC. Translation: CASSLEEGIYNEQFF.

This clone was observed once. The V gene is TRBV21-1, the J gene TRBJ1-4; the table calls TRBD1, which could not be checked here. TRBV21-1 is labeled a pseudogene. This CDR3 has 16 amino acids. CDR3: CASSRQRQGVDVKLFF. CDR3 coding DNA: TGTGCCAGCAGCCGGCAGCGACAGGGGGTCGACGTAAAACTGTTTTTT.

The J gene is TRBJ2-3, the V gene TRBV5-4; D is unclear. CDR1 and CDR2 from the germline V gene are SGHNT and YYREEE (reference sequence). Trimming shortened V by 0 bases and J by 2 bases, and 4 bases separated the two germline ends. The CDR3 has 13 amino acids. The CDR3 loop is CASSLVYTDTQYF. Written as DNA, the CDR3 is TGTGCCAGCAGCTTGGTTTACACAGATACGCAGTATTTT.

The V call is TRBV2, the J call TRBJ1-5; D ambiguous. The germline CDR1 and CDR2 sequences are SNHLY and FYNNEI. CDR3 length: 12 residues. V was shortened by 4 bases and J by 7 bases, with 8 bases between the two germline ends. CDR3 region: CASSASLQPQHF. Here the CDR3 DNA reads TGTGCCAGCAGTGCGAGTTTACAGCCCCAGCATTTT.

This chain uses TRBV5-1 with TRBJ2-1; D is unclear. CDR1 SGHRS and CDR2 YFSETQ come from the germline V gene. V lost 0 bases and J lost 10, with 14 bases in between. The CDR3 contains 14 residues. The CDR3 DNA reads as TGCGCCAGCAGCTTGGGCTCCTGGGCCGGGGAGCAGTTCTTC. It translates to CASSLGSWAGEQFF.